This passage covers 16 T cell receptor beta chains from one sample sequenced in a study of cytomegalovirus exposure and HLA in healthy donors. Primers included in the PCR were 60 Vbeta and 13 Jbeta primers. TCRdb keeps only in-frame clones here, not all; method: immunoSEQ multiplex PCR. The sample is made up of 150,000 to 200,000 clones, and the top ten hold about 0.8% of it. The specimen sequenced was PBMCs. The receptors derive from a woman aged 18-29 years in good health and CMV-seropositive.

CDR3 in DNA: TGTGCCAGCAGCCAGGGGTTTACGAACACCGGGGAGCTGTTTTTT. Protein sequence: CASSQGFTNTGELFF. The rearrangement uses TRBV6-5 and TRBJ2-2, with a weak D call TRBD1 (6 bases). The CDR3 has 15 residues. Trimming took 6 bases from V and 0 from J, leaving 11 bases between them. Germline V lookup: CDR1 MNHEY, CDR2 SVGAGI.

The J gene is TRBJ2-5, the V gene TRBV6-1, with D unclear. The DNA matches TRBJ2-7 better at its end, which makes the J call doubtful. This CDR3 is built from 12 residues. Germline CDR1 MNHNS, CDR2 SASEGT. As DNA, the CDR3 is TGTGCCAGCAGTGAAAGCCATTACGAGCAGTACTTC. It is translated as CASSESHYEQYF.

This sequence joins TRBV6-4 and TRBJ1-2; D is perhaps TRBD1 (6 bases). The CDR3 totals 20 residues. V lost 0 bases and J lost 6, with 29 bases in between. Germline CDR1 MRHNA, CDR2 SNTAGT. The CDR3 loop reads CASSDSFGASGTPNRDGYTF. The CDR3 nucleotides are TGTGCCAGCAGTGACTCCTTTGGGGCCTCCGGGACACCAAACCGGGATGGCTACACCTTC.

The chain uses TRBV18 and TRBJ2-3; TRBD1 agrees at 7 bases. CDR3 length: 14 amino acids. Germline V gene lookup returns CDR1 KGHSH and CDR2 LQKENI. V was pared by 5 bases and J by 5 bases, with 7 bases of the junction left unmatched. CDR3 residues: CASSSKQGIDTQYF. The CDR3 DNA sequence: TGTGCCAGCTCATCTAAACAGGGGATAGATACGCAGTATTTT.

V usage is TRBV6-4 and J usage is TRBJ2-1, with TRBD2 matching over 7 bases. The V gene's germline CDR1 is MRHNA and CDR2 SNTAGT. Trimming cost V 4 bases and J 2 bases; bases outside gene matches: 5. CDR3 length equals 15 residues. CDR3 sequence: CASSVAGDAYNEQFF. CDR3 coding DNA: TGTGCCAGCAGTGTGGCGGGAGACGCCTACAATGAGCAGTTCTTC.

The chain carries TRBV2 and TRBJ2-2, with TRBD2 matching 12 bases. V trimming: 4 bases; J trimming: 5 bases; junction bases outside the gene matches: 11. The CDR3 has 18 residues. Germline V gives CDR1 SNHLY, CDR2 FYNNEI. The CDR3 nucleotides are TGTGCCAGCAGTGGTCTCGGGCTAGCGGGAGGGCCGACCGGGGAGCTGTTTTTT. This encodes CASSGLGLAGGPTGELFF.

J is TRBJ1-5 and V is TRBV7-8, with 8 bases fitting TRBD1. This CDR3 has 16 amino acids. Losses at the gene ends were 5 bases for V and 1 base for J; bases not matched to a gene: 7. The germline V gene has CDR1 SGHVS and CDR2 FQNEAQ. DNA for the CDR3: TGTGCCAGCAGCCTCTGGACAGGGAGGAGCAATCAGCCCCAGCATTTT. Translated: CASSLWTGRSNQPQHF.

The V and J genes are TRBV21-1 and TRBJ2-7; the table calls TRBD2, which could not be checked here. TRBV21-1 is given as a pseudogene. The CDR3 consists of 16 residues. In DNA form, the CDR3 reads TGTGCCAGCAGCAAACCAGCGAGCGGGAGAGCATACGAGCAGTACTTC. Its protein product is CASSKPASGRAYEQYF.

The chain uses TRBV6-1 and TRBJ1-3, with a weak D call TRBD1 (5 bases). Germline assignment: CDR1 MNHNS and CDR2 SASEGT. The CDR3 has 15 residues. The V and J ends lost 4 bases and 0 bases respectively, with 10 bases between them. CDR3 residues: CASSVQDRSGNTIYF. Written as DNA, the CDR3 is TGTGCCAGCAGTGTACAGGATCGCTCTGGAAACACCATATATTTT.

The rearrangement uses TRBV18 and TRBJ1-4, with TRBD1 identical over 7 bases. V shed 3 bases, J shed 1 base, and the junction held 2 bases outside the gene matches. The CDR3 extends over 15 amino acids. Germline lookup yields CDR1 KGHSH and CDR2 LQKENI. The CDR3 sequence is CASSPGQETNEKLFF. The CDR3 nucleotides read TGTGCCAGCTCACCCGGACAGGAAACTAATGAAAAACTGTTTTTT. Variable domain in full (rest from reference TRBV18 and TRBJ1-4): NAGVMQNPRHLVRRRGQEARLRCSPMKGHSHVYWYRQLPEEGLKFMVYLQKENIIDESGMPKERFSAEFPKEGPSILRIQQVVRGDSAAYFCASSPGQETNEKLFFGSGTQLSVL.

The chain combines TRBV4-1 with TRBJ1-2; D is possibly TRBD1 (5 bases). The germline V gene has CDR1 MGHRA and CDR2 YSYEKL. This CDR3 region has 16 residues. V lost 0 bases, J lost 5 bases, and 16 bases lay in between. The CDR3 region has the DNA TGCGCCAGCAGCCAAGATCCGGCAGGGCACAATTATGGCTACACCTTC. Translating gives CASSQDPAGHNYGYTF.

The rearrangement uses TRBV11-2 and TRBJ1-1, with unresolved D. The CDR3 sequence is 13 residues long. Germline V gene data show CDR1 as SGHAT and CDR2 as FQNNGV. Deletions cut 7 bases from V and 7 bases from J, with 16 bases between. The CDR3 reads CASTNDPRGEAFF. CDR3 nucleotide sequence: TGTGCCAGCACCAACGACCCGCGGGGTGAAGCTTTCTTT.

CDR3: CASSPPGRQETQYF. The CDR3 nucleotides read TGTGCCAGCTCACCACCGGGGAGACAAGAGACCCAGTACTTC. The chain employs TRBV18 and TRBJ2-5; D possibly corresponds to TRBD2 (5 bases). Germline V CDR1 and CDR2: KGHSH, LQKENI. V lost 0 bases, J lost 2 bases, and 7 bases lay in between. This CDR3 contains 14 residues.

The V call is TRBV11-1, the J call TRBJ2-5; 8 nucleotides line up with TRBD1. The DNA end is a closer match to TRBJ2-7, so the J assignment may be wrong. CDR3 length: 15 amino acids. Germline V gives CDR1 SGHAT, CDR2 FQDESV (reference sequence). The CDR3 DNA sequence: TGTGCCAGCAGCTTAATGGGCCAGGGGGCGCGCGAGCAGTACTTC. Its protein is CASSLMGQGAREQYF.

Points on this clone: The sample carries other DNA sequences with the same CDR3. As DNA, the CDR3 is TGTGCCAGTAGTGACTTGGGACTAAACACCGGGGAGCTGTTTTTT. Residues: CASSDLGLNTGELFF. The V gene is TRBV19, the J gene TRBJ2-2; 7 bases agree with TRBD2. After removal of 5 bases from V and 2 bases from J, the junction contained 5 bases not matched to a gene. The V gene's germline CDR1 is LNHDA and CDR2 SQIVND (reference sequence). The CDR3 consists of 15 residues.

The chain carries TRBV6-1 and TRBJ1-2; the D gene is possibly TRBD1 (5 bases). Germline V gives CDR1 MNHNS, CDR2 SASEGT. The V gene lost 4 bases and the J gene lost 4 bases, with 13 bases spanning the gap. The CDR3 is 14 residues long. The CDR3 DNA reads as TGTGCCAGCAGTGGGGGAGGGGTGGTCTATGGCTACACCTTC. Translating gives CASSGGGVVYGYTF.